Here is one TCR beta chain with its context. This clonotype was picked up many times. Which antigen it targets is not known. Per-base qualities were not stored, and no clone one base away is much larger. The CDR3 starts with the cysteine, ends with the phenylalanine, and has 15 residues. The read is trimmed to its CDR3 DNA, 45 bases read in frame from base 1. The germline V gene sets CDR1 to MNHEY and CDR2 to SVGEGT. Germline trimming: 5 bases from V, 4 bases from J; junction bases outside gene matches: 6. This sample is drawn from a study of T cells in Graves' hyperthyroidism and ophthalmopathy (dated by TCRdb to about 2019). In terms of the full investigation: Peripheral blood was sampled at the time of initial diagnosis, prior to any treatment. A discovery cohort of fewer than 110 patients, 43 with Graves' ophthalmopathy and approximately 55 with stable Graves' hyperthyroidism, was used to find distinguishing TCR V-J signatures. An independent validation cohort of under 20 hyperthyroidism patients and over 15 patients who later progressed to ophthalmopathy tested prospective prediction of ophthalmopathy. The 100 or so discovery patients were divided at random into training and test sets in a 7:3 ratio. The study also compared thyroid tissue and blood T-cell repertoires from several Graves' hyperthyroidism patients. Following sampling, methimazole starting at 30 mg daily was given to hyperthyroidism patients, and high-dose intravenous methylprednisolone was given to ophthalmopathy patients. The paper reports TCR Vbeta CDR3 sequencing of some 140 peripheral blood samples: some 41 ophthalmopathy, about 75 hyperthyroidism and around 17 progressor patients.

Paper-wide results and their limitations: In validation, the model predicted progression to ophthalmopathy with 65% to 71% sensitivity and roughly 75% specificity, a median of approximately 6.7 months before onset. Most expanded thyroid clonotypes (frequency above 0.001) were also found in blood, which suggests that blood repertoires may mirror thyroid immune responses. A model built on a 13 V-J signature distinguished ophthalmopathy from stable hyperthyroidism, reaching around 88% sensitivity and 81% to 83% specificity in cross-validation and 80%/75% in testing. Sample size was not statistically predetermined, and blinding of investigators to group allocation was not performed.

Stable Graves' hyperthyroidism was defined as no progression to ophthalmopathy during 18 months of follow-up. Hyperthyroidism patients were newly diagnosed, with disease duration under 2 months, and aged 18 to 65 years. Any patient with an uncontrolled infection, another autoimmune disease, pregnancy or lactation was excluded. Diagnoses were established on the basis of clinical symptoms, serum thyroxine and TRAb, thyroid ultrasound, and orbital computed tomography. PBMCs were separated from under 11 ml of fresh peripheral blood using Ficoll-Paque density gradient centrifugation. Total RNA was extracted using Trizol reagent, and RNA quality was assessed on an Agilent 2100 Bioanalyzer. Amplification of TCR beta CDR3 regions was carried out from RNA transcripts. A first-round RT-PCR of the TCR CDR3 used the HTBI primer set with the Qiagen OneStep RT-PCR kit. The libraries were constructed in a second round of multiplex PCR and then size-selected and purified. Sequencing of the libraries was done on an Illumina HiSeq2000 using paired-end 100 bp reads. On the authors' methods: SOAPnuke was used to process the raw data, with reads discarded if the reads contained adapters or uncalled bases, had a mean Phred below 15, or lacked an exact constant-primer or identifier match. COPE v1.2.5 was used to merge the high-quality paired reads, and each unique nucleotide sequence was defined as a clonotype. Clonotypes were aligned to IMGT TRBV, TRBD and TRBJ reference segments using MiTCR v1.1. The analysis included only V-J combinations with a frequency above 0.0001, which together covered roughly 99% of the repertoires. The TCS score was defined as the ratio of F50 (clonal expansion) to E x V (chaos), calculated using BLOSUM62-based TCRdist between CDR3 peptides within each V-J. Welch's t-statistics and random forest reduced 500 to 550 V-J features to under 15, which were used in a naive Bayes classifier (R e1071). In-frame beta chains were kept once TCRdb had trimmed the public reads at Q25 with fastp and called clones with MiXCR. Rows are unified per CDR3 protein, each entry keeping the most common DNA and genes. It is TCRdb's table, rather than the study itself, that gives the V and J calls and clone size. Counted in this sample were around 520,000 distinct CDR3 sequences; less than 15% of them appeared once. The top ten constitute approximately 15% of the sample.

The clonotype was recovered from a woman in her thirties or forties with Graves' hyperthyroidism. Source material: blood. The chain is assembled from TRBV6-2 or TRBV6-3 and TRBJ2-3, with 10 bases aligning to TRBD1. CDR3 reads: CASSLGTGDSDTQYF. The DNA sequence is TGTGCCAGCAGTCTCGGGACAGGGGATTCAGATACGCAGTATTTT.